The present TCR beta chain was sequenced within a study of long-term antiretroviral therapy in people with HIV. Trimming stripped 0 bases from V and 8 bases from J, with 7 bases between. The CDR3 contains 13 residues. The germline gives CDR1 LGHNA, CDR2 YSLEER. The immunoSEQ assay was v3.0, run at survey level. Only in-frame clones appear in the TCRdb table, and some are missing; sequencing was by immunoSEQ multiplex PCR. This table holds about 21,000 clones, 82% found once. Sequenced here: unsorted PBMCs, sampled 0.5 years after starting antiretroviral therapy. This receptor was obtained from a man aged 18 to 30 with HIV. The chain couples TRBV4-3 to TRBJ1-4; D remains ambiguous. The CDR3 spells CASSQDRREKLFF. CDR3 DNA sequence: TGCGCCAGCAGCCAAGATAGACGGGAAAAACTGTTTTTT.